The clone carrying this T cell receptor beta chain was counted only a few times. What it binds is unknown. The sample comes from a study of cytomegalovirus exposure and HLA in healthy donors. Notes on the study in general: In a later analysis, V- and J-gene trimming of beta chains associated with a DCLRE1C missense variant, replicated independently. HLA allele associations emerged for some 16,000 TCR beta sequences in a later analysis, at 0.05 false discovery rate.

The PCR ran on 60 Vbeta and 13 Jbeta primers. Data came from immunoSEQ multiplex PCR; TCRdb stores just in-frame clones and leaves some out. The sample shows about 120,000 clones, around 80% of them seen only once. The V gene's germline CDR1 is SEHNR and CDR2 FQNEAQ (reference sequence). The CDR3 is 12 residues long. V was trimmed by 6 bases and J by 5 bases, leaving 7 bases between them. The sequence came from a human donor in good health. Sequencing was done on a sample of PBMCs. The gene calls are TRBV7-9 and TRBJ2-2; D not certain. CDR3 protein: CASRRGTGELFF. CDR3 DNA: TGTGCCAGCAGAAGAGGTACCGGGGAGCTGTTTTTT.